The present T cell receptor (beta chain) was sequenced within a study of T cell responses to AZD1222 COVID-19 vaccine. Clones were read by immunoSEQ multiplex PCR, and TCRdb kept only the in-frame ones, dropping some. The sample consists of around 140,000 clones, about 91% of them appearing once. Study-wide points: Nearly half of spike-specific TCRs reportedly target unmutated variant regions. Spike was spanned by vaccine-associated CD4 TCRs, with dominance at 160-218 and 743-854.

This CDR3 comprises 16 residues. Per the germline V gene, CDR1 is MNHEY and CDR2 is SVGAGI. Trimming at V came to 4 bases and at J to 9 bases, leaving 13 bases not matched to a gene. Points on this clone: Antigen specificity is unknown.

The sequence came from an adult who received the AZD1222 COVID-19 vaccine. The input for sequencing was peripheral blood, taken 28 days after the second AZD1222 dose. The chain recombines TRBV6-5 with TRBJ2-4; 9 bases match TRBD1. The CDR3 bases are TGTGCCAGCAGTTCCGGGACAGGGACCCTTTTAGGCATTCAGTACTTC. The encoded protein is CASSSGTGTLLGIQYF.